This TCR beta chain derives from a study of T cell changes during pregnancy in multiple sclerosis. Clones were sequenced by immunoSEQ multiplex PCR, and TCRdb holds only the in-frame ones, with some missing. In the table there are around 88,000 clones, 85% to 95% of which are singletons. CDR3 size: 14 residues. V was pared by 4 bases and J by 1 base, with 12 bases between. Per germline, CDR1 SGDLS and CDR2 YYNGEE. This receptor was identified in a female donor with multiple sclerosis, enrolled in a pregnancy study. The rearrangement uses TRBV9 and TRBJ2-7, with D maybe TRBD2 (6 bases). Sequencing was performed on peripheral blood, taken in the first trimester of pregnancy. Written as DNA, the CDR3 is TGTGCCAGCAGCCCACAAGGAGGGTCCTACGAGCAGTACTTC. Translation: CASSPQGGSYEQYF.